This entry lists 25 T cell receptor beta chains sequenced from one sample in a study of cytomegalovirus exposure and HLA in healthy donors. 60 Vbeta and 13 Jbeta primers were used in PCR. Profiling relied on immunoSEQ multiplex PCR, and the TCRdb table lists in-frame clones only, not all of them. The sample has about 160,000 clones; approximately 80% are singletons. The sample was PBMCs. These receptors all stem from a man between 25 and 39 years old in good health and CMV-seropositive.

V gene TRBV6-5 combines with J gene TRBJ2-7; possible D gene TRBD1, 5 bases. Germline CDR1 is MNHEY and CDR2 is SVGAGI. This CDR3 has 14 amino acids. V lost 6 bases and J lost 2, with 14 bases in between. The CDR3 reads CASRKQDNTYEQYF. The CDR3, as DNA: TGTGCCAGCAGGAAACAGGATAATACCTACGAGCAGTACTTC.

This clone was found a few times. The chain joins TRBV7-9 to TRBJ2-7; 10 positions agree with TRBD2. V lost 6 bases to trimming and J lost 4 bases; unmatched junction nucleotides: 6. Germline values: CDR1 SEHNR, CDR2 FQNEAQ (reference sequence). The CDR3 has 14 residues. The CDR3: CASSYWTSGYEQYF. The CDR3 DNA reads as TGTGCCAGCAGTTACTGGACTAGCGGATACGAGCAGTACTTC.

V and J are TRBV6-5 and TRBJ2-3, with 8 positions matching TRBD2. Per germline, CDR1 MNHEY and CDR2 SVGAGI. This CDR3 has 15 amino acids. Trimming removed 7 bases from V and 0 bases from J; junction bases left unmatched: 6. Here the CDR3 reads CASKDGTRSTDTQYF. DNA of the CDR3: TGTGCCAGCAAAGACGGGACTAGAAGCACAGATACGCAGTATTTT.

J is TRBJ2-7 and V is TRBV18, with 8 nucleotides matching TRBD2. The V gene end was trimmed by 3 bases and the J gene end by 3 bases; junction bases not matched to a gene: 13. Germline loops: CDR1 KGHSH, CDR2 LQKENI. The CDR3 spans 17 residues. CDR3: CASSPQKGRGVRYEQYF. The CDR3 DNA follows: TGTGCCAGCTCACCTCAGAAGGGGCGGGGGGTTCGCTACGAGCAGTACTTC.

The chain couples TRBV4-1 to TRBJ2-7; the D is unclear. The CDR3 consists of 14 residues. Trimming took 2 bases from V and 3 from J, leaving 11 bases between them. CDR1 MGHRA and CDR2 YSYEKL come from the germline V gene. CDR3 protein: CASSQIEAGYEQYF. CDR3 nucleotides: TGCGCCAGCAGCCAAATCGAGGCTGGCTACGAGCAGTACTTC.

The chain links TRBV5-5 to TRBJ2-7; weak D call: TRBD1 (6 bases). CDR1 and CDR2 from the germline V gene are SGHKS and YYEKEE (reference sequence). Trimming shortened V by 4 bases and J by 2 bases, and 13 bases separated the two germline ends. This CDR3 region has 14 residues. Here the CDR3 reads CASSPTRGTYEQYF. The CDR3 DNA sequence: TGTGCCAGCAGCCCTACCAGGGGTACCTACGAGCAGTACTTC.

The chain combines TRBV7-2 with TRBJ2-1; TRBD2 agrees at 12 bases. The germline V gene encodes CDR1 SGHTA and CDR2 FQGNSA. The CDR3 consists of 14 residues. The V and J ends lost 7 bases and 5 bases, in that order; junction bases with no gene match: 3. The CDR3 nucleotides are TGTGCCAGCACCGGACTAGCGGGACACAATGAGCAGTTCTTC. Translation: CASTGLAGHNEQFF.

The rearrangement links TRBV6-1 to TRBJ2-5, with 7 bases fitting TRBD1. This CDR3 has 14 amino acids. From germline, CDR1 is MNHNS and CDR2 SASEGT. V was clipped by 5 bases and J by 2 bases; unmatched bases: 5. The CDR3 DNA reads as TGTGCCAGCAGTACCCGGGACAGTCAAGAGACCCAGTACTTC. Translating it yields CASSTRDSQETQYF.

The chain couples TRBV28 to TRBJ2-1; D uncertain. In germline, CDR1 is MDHEN, CDR2 SYDVKM. Trimming left V 2 bases short and J 0 bases short, with 5 bases between. The CDR3 contains 14 residues. The DNA of the CDR3 is TGTGCCAGCAGTTTACTGAGCTCCTACAATGAGCAGTTCTTC. Its protein product is CASSLLSSYNEQFF. The variable domain in full, with the rest retrieved from reference TRBV28 and TRBJ2-1, is DVKVTQSSRYLVKRTGEKVFLECVQDMDHENMFWYRQDPGLGLRLIYFSYDVKMKEKGDIPEGYSVSREKKERFSLILESASTNQTSMYLCASSLLSSYNEQFFGPGTRLTVL.

V usage is TRBV4-2 and J usage is TRBJ1-6; 7 nucleotides agree with TRBD1. Trimming cost V 0 bases and J 4 bases; bases outside gene matches: 6. This CDR3 spans 17 amino acids. Germline V lookup: CDR1 LGHNA, CDR2 YNFKEQ. CDR3 bases: TGTGCCAGCAGCCAAGACTTGGCACAGGGGTATAATTCACCCCTCCACTTT. Protein product: CASSQDLAQGYNSPLHF.

CDR3 nucleotides: TGCGCCAGCAGCCAAATTCTCTCCGGGTTCACAGATACGCAGTATTTT. This encodes CASSQILSGFTDTQYF. This sequence joins TRBV4-1 and TRBJ2-3; D gene unclear. CDR1 and CDR2 (germline): MGHRA, YSYEKL. Trimming took off 2 bases at V and 2 bases at J, with 14 bases between the two ends. The CDR3 sequence is 16 residues long.

The genes are TRBV28 and TRBJ1-6, with D possibly being TRBD1 (6 bases). The CDR3 covers 15 residues. Germline V CDR1 and CDR2: MDHEN, SYDVKM. V shed 3 bases and J shed 6 bases, with 12 bases lying between them. CDR3 nucleotide sequence: TGTGCCAGCAGTTTGGAGGGGGGGCTTAATTCACCCCTCCACTTT. As protein: CASSLEGGLNSPLHF. The full variable domain, completed using reference TRBV28 and TRBJ1-6, is DVKVTQSSRYLVKRTGEKVFLECVQDMDHENMFWYRQDPGLGLRLIYFSYDVKMKEKGDIPEGYSVSREKKERFSLILESASTNQTSMYLCASSLEGGLNSPLHFGNGTRLTVT.

This chain links TRBV4-1 with TRBJ2-2; TRBD2 matches at 9 bases. This CDR3 is 15 amino acids long. Germline V gene sequence: CDR1 MGHRA, CDR2 YSYEKL. V shed 1 base, J shed 3 bases, and the junction held 0 bases outside the gene matches. CDR3 loop: CASSQGGGDTGELFF. The CDR3 coding sequence is TGCGCCAGCAGCCAAGGCGGGGGGGACACCGGGGAGCTGTTTTTT.

The chain joins TRBV6-5 to TRBJ1-3; no definite D call. The CDR3 runs 13 residues. Germline values: CDR1 MNHEY, CDR2 SVGAGI. Trimming pared 10 bases from V and 2 bases from J, leaving 12 bases between. The CDR3 sequence is CATKLRAGNTIYF. CDR3 nucleotides: TGTGCCACCAAACTTCGGGCTGGAAACACCATATATTTT.

The chain uses TRBV2 and TRBJ1-1; 9 nucleotides match TRBD1. Germline CDR1 reads SNHLY; CDR2 reads FYNNEI. With V trimmed by 8 bases and J by 10 bases, 11 bases remained unmatched. This CDR3 is 13 amino acids long. In DNA, the CDR3 is TGTGCCAGCGGACCGGGACAGGGAATTGGAGCTTTCTTT. Its translation: CASGPGQGIGAFF.

V is TRBV6-6 and J is TRBJ2-2; a weak D match, TRBD1 (5 bases). Deletions cut 0 bases from V and 7 bases from J, with 15 bases between. The length of the CDR3 is 16 residues. Germline CDR1 MNHNY, CDR2 SVGAGI (reference sequence). The CDR3 sequence is CASSYSGAHGVGELFF. Written as DNA, the CDR3 is TGTGCCAGCAGTTACTCTGGGGCCCACGGTGTCGGGGAGCTGTTTTTT.

The chain uses TRBV6-5 and TRBJ2-7, with 7 bases identical to TRBD2. Germline values: CDR1 MNHEY, CDR2 SVGAGI. The V segment lost 7 bases and the J segment 2 bases; nucleotides outside the gene matches: 11. CDR3 length: 15 residues. In nucleotides, the CDR3 is TGTGCCAGCACCCCCGGGGCGGGGGAGGCCTACGAGCAGTACTTC. Translation gives CASTPGAGEAYEQYF.

J is TRBJ2-7 and V is TRBV25-1; 9 bases are shared with TRBD1. Losses at the gene ends were 4 bases for V and 0 bases for J; bases not matched to a gene: 4. Germline CDR1 and CDR2: MGHDK and SYGVNS. The CDR3 is made up of 15 amino acids. The CDR3 DNA reads as TGTGCCAGCAGTGGGGACAGGGATGACTCCTACGAGCAGTACTTC. Translating it yields CASSGDRDDSYEQYF.

The table lists this clone with a count of one. The rearrangement uses TRBV28 and TRBJ2-3; 13 nucleotides match TRBD2. V shed 5 bases and J 5 bases; nucleotides not matched to a gene: 4. Germline values: CDR1 MDHEN, CDR2 SYDVKM. The CDR3 loop spans 15 amino acids. CDR3 nucleotides: TGTGCCAGCAGTGGGACTAGCGGGGCTAGAGATACGCAGTATTTT. Translating gives CASSGTSGARDTQYF.

This rearrangement joins TRBV7-2 to TRBJ2-2; 9 bases line up with TRBD2. Germline V gives CDR1 SGHTA, CDR2 FQGNSA. The CDR3 contains 15 residues. Trimming removed 4 bases from V and 6 bases from J; junction bases left unmatched: 6. In DNA form, the CDR3 reads TGTGCCAGCAGCTGGGGGACTAGCTTCGCCGGGGAGCTGTTTTTT. This gives the protein CASSWGTSFAGELFF.

The gene calls are TRBV4-3 and TRBJ2-4; 7 bases agree with TRBD1. The CDR3 is 14 residues long. V gave up 4 bases and J gave up 5 bases; unmatched junction bases: 5. Germline CDR1 reads LGHNA; CDR2 reads YSLEER. The CDR3 loop reads CASSRRGSQNIQYF. The CDR3 nucleotides read TGCGCCAGCAGCCGCAGGGGGTCCCAAAACATTCAGTACTTC.

The chain uses TRBV5-1 and TRBJ2-6; weak D call: TRBD2 (6 bases). This CDR3 spans 17 amino acids. Trimming took 0 bases from V and 0 from J, leaving 10 bases between them. Germline V lookup: CDR1 SGHRS, CDR2 YFSETQ. DNA of the CDR3: TGCGCCAGCAGCTTGGTCGCGGGATCCTCTGGGGCCAACGTCCTGACTTTC. Translating it yields CASSLVAGSSGANVLTF.

The chain carries TRBV4-1 and TRBJ2-7; 7 bases are a match to TRBD1. Germline CDR1 and CDR2: MGHRA and YSYEKL. The CDR3 totals 13 residues. The V segment lost 1 base and the J segment 9 bases; nucleotides outside the gene matches: 6. CDR3 amino acids: CASSQVQGSWQYF. The DNA for the CDR3 is TGCGCCAGCAGCCAAGTACAGGGGAGTTGGCAGTACTTC.

V usage is TRBV29-1 and J usage is TRBJ2-7; D gene uncertain. V was shortened by 1 base and J by 0 bases, with 4 bases between the two germline ends. Germline V gene sequence: CDR1 SQVTM, CDR2 ANQGSEA. This CDR3 is built from 12 residues. CDR3 protein: CSVEGPSYEQYF. The CDR3 bases are TGCAGCGTTGAAGGGCCCTCCTACGAGCAGTACTTC.

The chain links TRBV10-3 to TRBJ1-2; D not certain. The V end was cut by 0 bases, the J end by 8 bases, with 10 bases between. The CDR3 runs 13 residues. Per germline, CDR1 ENHRY and CDR2 SYGVKD. CDR3 in amino acids: CAISESGMGGYTF. As DNA, the CDR3 is TGTGCCATCAGTGAGTCTGGAATGGGCGGCTACACCTTC.